This is a list of T cell receptor beta chains from one sample in a study of blood T cell repertoires in COVID-19. Assay used: immunoSEQ multiplex PCR; TCRdb lists only in-frame clones, some missing. In the table there are approximately 61,000 clones, around four fifths of which are singletons. The sample was peripheral blood. The receptors were sampled from a man aged 65 to 85 with acute or convalescent COVID-19. The CDR3 runs from the conserved cysteine through the conserved F or W. The D gene is left open where the match is weak. Rows give clone size only sometimes, using once, few, many, or a class for an expanded clone.

CDR3	DNA	D	J	size	V
CASSRLLAGAYNEQFF	TGTGCCAGCAGCCGTCTTCTCGCGGGGGCCTACAATGAGCAGTTCTTC	TRBD2	TRBJ2-1	NA	TRBV7-2
CASKVGAQSYTF	TGTGCCAGCAAGGTAGGGGCGCAGAGCTACACCTTC	NA	TRBJ1-2	NA	TRBV28
CAISDSGGFTDTQYF	TGTGCCATCAGTGACTCGGGGGGCTTCACAGATACGCAGTATTTT	NA	TRBJ2-3	NA	TRBV10-3
CASSLSPGNNEQFF	TGCGCCAGCAGCTTGTCTCCAGGAAACAATGAGCAGTTCTTC	NA	TRBJ2-1	NA	TRBV5-1
CSASRQYEQYF	TGCAGTGCTAGCCGACAGTACGAGCAGTACTTC	NA	TRBJ2-7	few	TRBV20-1
CASSLDFQETQYF	TGTGCCAGCAGCTTAGACTTCCAAGAGACCCAGTACTTC	NA	TRBJ2-5	once	TRBV5-6
CASSLEQLTGELFF	TGTGCCAGCAGCTTAGAACAGCTGACCGGGGAGCTGTTTTTT	NA	TRBJ2-2	once	TRBV11-2
CSVSPPGLAGIYEQYF	TGCAGCGTTAGTCCTCCGGGACTAGCGGGAATCTACGAGCAGTACTTC	TRBD2	TRBJ2-7	few	TRBV29-1
CASSLATGGGANVLTF	TGTGCCAGCAGCTTAGCGACGGGTGGAGGGGCCAACGTCCTGACTTTC	NA	TRBJ2-6	NA	TRBV11-1
CASSLLAGGLNEQFF	TGTGCCAGCAGCTTACTAGCGGGGGGGCTGAATGAGCAGTTCTTC	TRBD2	TRBJ2-1	NA	TRBV5-6
CASSLGPSYTF	TGTGCCAGCAGTTTAGGGCCAAGCTACACCTTC	NA	TRBJ1-2	NA	TRBV28
CASSPILAGSSGANVLTF	TGTGCCAGCAGCCCAATACTAGCGGGGTCTTCTGGGGCCAACGTCCTGACTTTC	TRBD2	TRBJ2-6	NA	TRBV5-6
CASSQASSGQETQYF	TGTGCCAGCAGCCAAGCCTCTAGCGGGCAAGAGACCCAGTACTTC	TRBD2	TRBJ2-5	NA	TRBV4-2
CASSLAASRGGNNEQFF	TGCGCCAGCAGCTTGGCCGCGTCTCGGGGGGGAAACAATGAGCAGTTCTTC	TRBD2	TRBJ2-1	NA	TRBV5-1
CASREGTYSNQPQHF	TGTGCCAGCAGGGAGGGGACCTATAGCAATCAGCCCCAGCATTTT	NA	TRBJ1-5	NA	TRBV5-5
CASSPDAPGLAGGSEQFF	TGTGCCAGCAGCCCAGATGCCCCGGGACTAGCGGGGGGGAGCGAGCAGTTCTTC	TRBD2	TRBJ2-1	NA	TRBV7-3
CASGFKTASSYNEQFF	TGTGCTAGTGGTTTCAAGACAGCTAGCTCCTACAATGAGCAGTTCTTC	NA	TRBJ2-1	NA	TRBV12-5
CASSLRQGEDTQYF	TGTGCCAGTAGTCTCAGACAGGGGGAAGATACGCAGTATTTT	TRBD1	TRBJ2-3	NA	TRBV19
CASRSRAMNTEAFF	TGTGCCAGCAGATCGCGAGCCATGAACACTGAAGCTTTCTTT	NA	TRBJ1-1	NA	TRBV2
CASSGLAVPYNEQFF	TGTGCCAGCAGCGGGTTAGCCGTACCCTACAATGAGCAGTTCTTC	NA	TRBJ2-1	NA	TRBV9
CASRAGRLANYGYTF	TGTGCCAGCAGGGCGGGACGGTTAGCCAACTATGGCTACACCTTC	NA	TRBJ1-2	NA	TRBV2
CASSFEPSYNSPLHF	TGTGCCAGCAGTTTTGAGCCCTCCTATAATTCACCCCTCCACTTT	NA	TRBJ1-6	NA	TRBV27
CASSRTTSGHEQFF	TGTGCCAGCAGTCGGACGACTAGCGGCCATGAGCAGTTCTTC	TRBD2	TRBJ2-1	NA	TRBV2
CASSLGQNTGELFF	TGCGCCAGCAGCTTGGGGCAAAACACCGGGGAGCTGTTTTTT	NA	TRBJ2-2	NA	TRBV5-1
CASSLQGASYEQYF	TGTGCCAGCAGTTTACAGGGGGCATCCTACGAGCAGTACTTC	TRBD1	TRBJ2-7	NA	TRBV27
CASSQGAGFTYEQYF	TGTGCCAGCAGCCAAGGGGCAGGGTTTACCTACGAGCAGTACTTC	NA	TRBJ2-7	NA	TRBV14
CASSPTVQGAGASPLHF	TGTGCCAGCTCACCCACGGTCCAGGGGGCTGGGGCTTCACCCCTCCACTTT	TRBD1	TRBJ1-6	NA	TRBV18
CASSPRDYEQYF	TGTGCCAGCTCACCCAGGGACTACGAGCAGTACTTC	NA	TRBJ2-7	NA	TRBV18
CAISRQGSNQPQHF	TGTGCCATCAGTCGTCAGGGATCCAATCAGCCCCAGCATTTT	NA	TRBJ1-5	few	TRBV10-3
CASSLTHPGQGDGKAFF	TGTGCCAGCAGCCTGACCCATCCTGGACAGGGGGACGGAAAAGCTTTCTTT	TRBD1	TRBJ1-1	NA	TRBV7-9
CASSLYTGTSGGYEQYF	TGTGCCAGCTCACTATACACCGGGACTAGCGGGGGTTACGAGCAGTACTTC	TRBD2	TRBJ2-7	NA	TRBV18
CASSEVGTGEKLFF	TGTGCCAGCAGTGAAGTGGGGACAGGTGAAAAACTGTTTTTT	TRBD1	TRBJ1-4	NA	TRBV6-1
CASSPDRSTGELFF	TGTGCCAGCAGCCCCGACAGATCCACCGGGGAGCTGTTTTTT	NA	TRBJ2-2	few	TRBV7-9